The clone carrying this T cell receptor beta chain was seen at least ten times. Its antigen is unidentified. J was trimmed by 7 bases and V by 11 bases; bases with no gene match: 5. CDR1 and CDR2 from the germline V gene are MDHEN and SYDVKM. The CDR3 is made up of 11 amino acids. This record comes from a study of T cells in Graves' hyperthyroidism and ophthalmopathy. Study-wide points: The majority of expanded thyroid clonotypes above 0.001 also appeared in blood.

The investigators amplified TCR beta CDR3 regions from RNA transcripts. The HTBI primer set was used in a first-round RT-PCR of the TCR CDR3. TCRdb ran MiXCR on the multiplex PCR reads and lists one entry per CDR3 protein. This table has some 570,000 distinct CDR3 sequences, about a sixth appearing once. The chain carries TRBV28 and TRBJ1-2; 9 nucleotides agree with TRBD1. This TCR derives from a woman younger than 30 with Graves' ophthalmopathy. Specimen: blood. The CDR3 DNA sequence: TGTGCCGGCAAGACAGGGGGTGGCTACACCTTC. This encodes CAGKTGGGYTF.